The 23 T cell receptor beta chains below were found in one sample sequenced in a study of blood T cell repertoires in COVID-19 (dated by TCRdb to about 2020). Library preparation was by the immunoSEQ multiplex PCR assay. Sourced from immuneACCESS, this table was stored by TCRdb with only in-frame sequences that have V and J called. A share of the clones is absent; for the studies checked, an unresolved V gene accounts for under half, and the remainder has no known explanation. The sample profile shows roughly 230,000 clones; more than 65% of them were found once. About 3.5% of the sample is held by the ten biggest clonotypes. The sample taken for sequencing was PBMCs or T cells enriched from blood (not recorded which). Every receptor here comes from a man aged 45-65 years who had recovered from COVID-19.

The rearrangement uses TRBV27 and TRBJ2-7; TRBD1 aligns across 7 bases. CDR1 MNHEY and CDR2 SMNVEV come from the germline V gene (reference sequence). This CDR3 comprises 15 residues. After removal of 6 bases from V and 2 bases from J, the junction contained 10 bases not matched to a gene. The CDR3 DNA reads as TGTGCCAGCAGCCCAAGGGACAGAAGAACCTACGAGCAGTACTTC. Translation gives CASSPRDRRTYEQYF.

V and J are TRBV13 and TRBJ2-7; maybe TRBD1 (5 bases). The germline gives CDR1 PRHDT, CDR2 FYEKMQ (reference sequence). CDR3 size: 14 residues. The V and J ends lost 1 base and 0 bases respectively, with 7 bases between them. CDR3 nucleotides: TGTGCCAGCAGCTTAGACAGGAACTCCTACGAGCAGTACTTC. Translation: CASSLDRNSYEQYF.

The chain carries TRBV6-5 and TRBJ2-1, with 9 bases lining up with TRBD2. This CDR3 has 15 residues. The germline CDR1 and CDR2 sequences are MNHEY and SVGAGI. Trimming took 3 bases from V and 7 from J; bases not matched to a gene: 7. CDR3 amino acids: CASSYWREGENEQFF. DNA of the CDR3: TGTGCCAGCAGTTATTGGCGGGAGGGCGAAAATGAGCAGTTCTTC.

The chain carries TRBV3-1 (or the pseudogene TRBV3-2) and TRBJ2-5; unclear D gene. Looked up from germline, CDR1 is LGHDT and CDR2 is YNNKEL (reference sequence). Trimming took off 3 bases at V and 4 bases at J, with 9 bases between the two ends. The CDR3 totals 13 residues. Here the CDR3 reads CASSQFPGETQYF. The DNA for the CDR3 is TGTGCCAGCAGCCAGTTCCCCGGAGAGACCCAGTACTTC.

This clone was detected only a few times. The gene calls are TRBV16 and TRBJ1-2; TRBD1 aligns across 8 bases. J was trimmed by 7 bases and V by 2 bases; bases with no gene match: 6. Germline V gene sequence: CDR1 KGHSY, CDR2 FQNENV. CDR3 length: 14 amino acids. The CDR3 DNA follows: TGTGCCAGCAGCCAAAAGACAGGGGTCGGTGGCTACACCTTC. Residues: CASSQKTGVGGYTF.

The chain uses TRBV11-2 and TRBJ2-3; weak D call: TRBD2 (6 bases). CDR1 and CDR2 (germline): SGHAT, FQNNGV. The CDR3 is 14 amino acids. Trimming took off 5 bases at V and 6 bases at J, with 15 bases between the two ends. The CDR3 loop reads CASSTWEASDTQYF. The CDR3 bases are TGTGCCAGCAGCACCTGGGAGGCGAGCGATACGCAGTATTTT.

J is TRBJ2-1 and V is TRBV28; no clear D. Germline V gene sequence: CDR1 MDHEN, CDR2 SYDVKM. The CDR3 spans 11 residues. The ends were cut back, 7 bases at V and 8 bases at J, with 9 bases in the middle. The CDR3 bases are TGTGCCAGCACTCTTCGGGATGAGCAGTTCTTC. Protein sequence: CASTLRDEQFF.

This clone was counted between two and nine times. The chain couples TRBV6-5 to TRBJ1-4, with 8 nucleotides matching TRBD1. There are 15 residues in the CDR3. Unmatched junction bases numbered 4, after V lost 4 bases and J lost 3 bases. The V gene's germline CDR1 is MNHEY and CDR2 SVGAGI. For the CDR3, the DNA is TGTGCCAGCAGTTCGCCAGGGGGCCCTAATGAAAAACTGTTTTTT. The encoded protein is CASSSPGGPNEKLFF.

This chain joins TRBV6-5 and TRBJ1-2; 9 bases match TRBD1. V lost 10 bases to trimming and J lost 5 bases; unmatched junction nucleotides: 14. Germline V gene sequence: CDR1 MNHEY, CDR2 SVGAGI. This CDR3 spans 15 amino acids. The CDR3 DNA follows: TGTGCCACCGACGGGCCAACAGGGGGCGCGTATGGCTACACCTTC. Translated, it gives CATDGPTGGAYGYTF.

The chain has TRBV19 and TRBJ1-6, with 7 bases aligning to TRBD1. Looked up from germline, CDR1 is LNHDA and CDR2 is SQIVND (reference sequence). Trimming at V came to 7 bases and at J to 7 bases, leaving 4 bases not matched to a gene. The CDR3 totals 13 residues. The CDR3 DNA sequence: TGTGCCAGTAAAGGGACAGCAAATTCACCCCTCCACTTT. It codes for CASKGTANSPLHF.

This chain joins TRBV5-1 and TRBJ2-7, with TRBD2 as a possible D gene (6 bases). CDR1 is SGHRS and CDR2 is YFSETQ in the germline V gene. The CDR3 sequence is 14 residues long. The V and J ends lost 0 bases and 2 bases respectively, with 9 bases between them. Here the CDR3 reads CASSLDGSPYEQYF. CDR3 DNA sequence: TGCGCCAGCAGCTTGGACGGGAGCCCCTACGAGCAGTACTTC.

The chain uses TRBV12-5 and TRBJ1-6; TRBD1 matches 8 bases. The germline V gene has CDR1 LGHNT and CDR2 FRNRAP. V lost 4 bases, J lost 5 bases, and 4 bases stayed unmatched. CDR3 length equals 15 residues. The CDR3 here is CASGSGQGNNSPLHF. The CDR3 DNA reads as TGTGCTAGTGGTTCAGGACAGGGAAATAATTCACCCCTCCACTTT.

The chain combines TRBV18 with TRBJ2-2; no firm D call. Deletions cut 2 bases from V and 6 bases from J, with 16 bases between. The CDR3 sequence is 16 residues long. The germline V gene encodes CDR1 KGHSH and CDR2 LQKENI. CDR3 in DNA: TGTGCCAGCTCACCAGTCGTCGAGGTGGTTGCCGGGGAGCTGTTTTTT. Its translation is CASSPVVEVVAGELFF.

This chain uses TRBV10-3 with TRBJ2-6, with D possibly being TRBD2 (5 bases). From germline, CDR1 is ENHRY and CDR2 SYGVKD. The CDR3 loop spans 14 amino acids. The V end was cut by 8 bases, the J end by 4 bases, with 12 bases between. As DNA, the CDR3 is TGTGCCATCCAAGAGGGCTCCGGGGCCAACGTCCTGACTTTC. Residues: CAIQEGSGANVLTF.

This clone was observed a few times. CDR3 in DNA: TGTGCCAGCAGTACCGGGACAGGGGGCTATGGCTACACCTTC. Translating gives CASSTGTGGYGYTF. The V gene is TRBV28, the J gene TRBJ1-2; 11 bases are shared with TRBD1. V trimming: 5 bases; J trimming: 4 bases; junction bases outside the gene matches: 3. Per germline, CDR1 MDHEN and CDR2 SYDVKM. There are 14 residues in the CDR3.

CDR3 nucleotide sequence: TGTGCCAGCAGCCCAAGAGAATTAAGGGGCACTGAAGCTTTCTTT. It is translated as CASSPRELRGTEAFF. This chain uses TRBV7-2 with TRBJ1-1, with D maybe TRBD1 (5 bases). The V and J ends lost 5 bases and 4 bases respectively, with 17 bases between them. The length of the CDR3 is 15 residues. Germline V gene lookup returns CDR1 SGHTA and CDR2 FQGNSA.

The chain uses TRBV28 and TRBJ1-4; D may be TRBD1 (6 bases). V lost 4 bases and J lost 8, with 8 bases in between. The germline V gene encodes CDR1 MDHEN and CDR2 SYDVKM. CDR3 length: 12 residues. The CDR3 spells CASSSGDEKLFF. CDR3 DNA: TGTGCCAGCAGTTCAGGGGACGAAAAACTGTTTTTT.

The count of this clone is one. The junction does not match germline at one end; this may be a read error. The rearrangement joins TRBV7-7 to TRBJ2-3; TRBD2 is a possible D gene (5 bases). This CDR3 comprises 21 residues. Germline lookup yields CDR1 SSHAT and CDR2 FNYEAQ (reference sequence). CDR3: CASSCQGLASYQPTSTDTQYF. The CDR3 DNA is TGTGCTAGCAGCTGCCAAGGACTGGCGAGCTACCAGCCAACTAGCACAGATACGCAGTATTTT.

CDR3 region: CASSARVRGQTQYF. The CDR3 DNA follows: TGTGCCAGCAGTGCCCGGGTCCGAGGGCAGACCCAGTACTTC. V gene TRBV6-2 or TRBV6-3 combines with J gene TRBJ2-5; tentative D call: TRBD2 (5 bases). The CDR3 loop spans 14 amino acids. Per germline, CDR1 MNHEY and CDR2 SVGEGT. V shed 5 bases and J shed 6 bases, with 16 bases lying between them.

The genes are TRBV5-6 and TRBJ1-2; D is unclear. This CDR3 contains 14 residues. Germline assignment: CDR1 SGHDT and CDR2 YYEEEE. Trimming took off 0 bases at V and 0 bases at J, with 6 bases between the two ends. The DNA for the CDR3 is TGTGCCAGCAGCTTGGACGGGACTAACTATGGCTACACCTTC. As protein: CASSLDGTNYGYTF. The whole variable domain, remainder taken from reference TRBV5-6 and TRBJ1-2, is DAGVTQSPTHLIKTRGQQVTLRCSPKSGHDTVSWYQQALGQGPQFIFQYYEEEERQRGNFPDRFSGHQFPNYSSELNVNALLLGDSALYLCASSLDGTNYGYTFGSGTRLTVV.

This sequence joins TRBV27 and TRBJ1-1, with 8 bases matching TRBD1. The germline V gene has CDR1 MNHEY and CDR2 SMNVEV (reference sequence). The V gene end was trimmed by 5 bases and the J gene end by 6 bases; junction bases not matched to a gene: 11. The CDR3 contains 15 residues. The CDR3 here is CASSPLRTGMAEAFF. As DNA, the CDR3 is TGTGCCAGCAGTCCCCTGAGGACAGGGATGGCTGAAGCTTTCTTT.

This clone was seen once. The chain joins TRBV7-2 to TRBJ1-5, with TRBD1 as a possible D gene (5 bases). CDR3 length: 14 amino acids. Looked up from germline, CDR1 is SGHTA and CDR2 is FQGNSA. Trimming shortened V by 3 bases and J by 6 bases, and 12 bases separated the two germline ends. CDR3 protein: CASSFRQGGQPQHF. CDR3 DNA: TGTGCCAGCAGCTTCCGCCAGGGAGGTCAGCCCCAGCATTTT.

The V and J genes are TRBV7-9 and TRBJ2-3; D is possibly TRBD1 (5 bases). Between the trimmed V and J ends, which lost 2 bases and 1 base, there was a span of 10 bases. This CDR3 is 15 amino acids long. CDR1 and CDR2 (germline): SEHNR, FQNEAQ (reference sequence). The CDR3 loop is CASSLPGYGTDTQYF. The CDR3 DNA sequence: TGTGCCAGCAGCTTACCAGGGTACGGCACAGATACGCAGTATTTT.